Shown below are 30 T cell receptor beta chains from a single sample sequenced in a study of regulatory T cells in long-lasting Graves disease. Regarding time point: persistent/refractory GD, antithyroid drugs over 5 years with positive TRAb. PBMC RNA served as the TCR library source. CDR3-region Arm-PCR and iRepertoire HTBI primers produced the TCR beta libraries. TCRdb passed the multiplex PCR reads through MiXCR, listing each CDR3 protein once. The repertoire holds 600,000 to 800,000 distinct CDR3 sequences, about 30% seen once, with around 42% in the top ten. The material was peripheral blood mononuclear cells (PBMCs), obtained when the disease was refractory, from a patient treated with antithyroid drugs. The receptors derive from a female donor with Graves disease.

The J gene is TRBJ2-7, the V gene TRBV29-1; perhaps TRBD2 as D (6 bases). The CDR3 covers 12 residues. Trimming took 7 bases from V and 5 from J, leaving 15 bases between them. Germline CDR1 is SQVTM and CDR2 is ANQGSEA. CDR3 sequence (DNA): TGCAGCGCCGGAGGCGGGGCCGACGAGCAGTACTTC. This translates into CSAGGGADEQYF.

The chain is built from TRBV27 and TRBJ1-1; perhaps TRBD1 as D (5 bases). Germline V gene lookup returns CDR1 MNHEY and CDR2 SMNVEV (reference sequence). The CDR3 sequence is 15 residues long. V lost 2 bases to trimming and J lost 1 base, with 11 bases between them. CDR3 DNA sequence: TGTGCCAGCAGTTTAGGTTCAGGGCGGAACACTGAAGCTTTCTTT. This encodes CASSLGSGRNTEAFF.

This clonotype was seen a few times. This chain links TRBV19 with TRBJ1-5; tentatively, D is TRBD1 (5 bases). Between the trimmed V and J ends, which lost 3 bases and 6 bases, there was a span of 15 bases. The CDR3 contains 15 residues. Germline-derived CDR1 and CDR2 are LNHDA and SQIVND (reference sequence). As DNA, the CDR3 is TGTGCCAGTAGTATTTCCCAGGGCCCGGGTCAGCCCCAGCATTTT. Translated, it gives CASSISQGPGQPQHF.

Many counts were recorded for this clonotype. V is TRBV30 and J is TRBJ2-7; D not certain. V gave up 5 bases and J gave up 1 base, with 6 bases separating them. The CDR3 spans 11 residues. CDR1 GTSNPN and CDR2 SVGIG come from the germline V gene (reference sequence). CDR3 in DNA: TGTGCCTGGGAGGAGTCCTACGAGCAGTACTTC. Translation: CAWEESYEQYF.

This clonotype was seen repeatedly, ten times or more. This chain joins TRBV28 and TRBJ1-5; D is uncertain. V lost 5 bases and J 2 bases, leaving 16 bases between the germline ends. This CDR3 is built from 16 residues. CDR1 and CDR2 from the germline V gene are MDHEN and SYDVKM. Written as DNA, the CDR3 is TGTGCCAGCAGTGCCGGTATCTTCGGGGGCAATCAGCCCCAGCATTTT. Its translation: CASSAGIFGGNQPQHF. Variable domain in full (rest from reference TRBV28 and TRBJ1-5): DVKVTQSSRYLVKRTGEKVFLECVQDMDHENMFWYRQDPGLGLRLIYFSYDVKMKEKGDIPEGYSVSREKKERFSLILESASTNQTSMYLCASSAGIFGGNQPQHFGDGTRLSIL.

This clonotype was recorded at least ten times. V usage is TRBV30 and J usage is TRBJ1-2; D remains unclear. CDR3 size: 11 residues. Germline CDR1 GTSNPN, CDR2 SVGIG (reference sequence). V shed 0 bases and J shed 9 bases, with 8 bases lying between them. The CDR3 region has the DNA TGTGCCTGGAGTGTACGGGCACGCTACACCTTC. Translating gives CAWSVRARYTF.

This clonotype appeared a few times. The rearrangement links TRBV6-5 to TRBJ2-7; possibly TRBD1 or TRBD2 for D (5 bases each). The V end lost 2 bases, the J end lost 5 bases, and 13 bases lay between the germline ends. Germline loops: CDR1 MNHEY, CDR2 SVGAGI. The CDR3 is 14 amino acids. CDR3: CASSYDGTYDEQYF. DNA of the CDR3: TGTGCCAGCAGTTACGATGGGACGTACGACGAGCAGTACTTC.

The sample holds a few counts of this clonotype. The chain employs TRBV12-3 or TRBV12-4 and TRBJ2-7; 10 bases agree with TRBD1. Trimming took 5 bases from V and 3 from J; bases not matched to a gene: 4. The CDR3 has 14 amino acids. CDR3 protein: CASSDRGLFYEQYF. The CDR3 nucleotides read TGTGCCAGCAGTGACAGGGGGCTGTTCTACGAGCAGTACTTC.

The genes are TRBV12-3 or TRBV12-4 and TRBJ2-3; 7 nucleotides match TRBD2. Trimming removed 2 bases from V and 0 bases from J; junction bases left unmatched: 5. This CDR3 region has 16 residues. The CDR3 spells CASSLIFSGSTDTQYF. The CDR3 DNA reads TGTGCCAGCAGTTTAATCTTTAGCGGGAGCACAGATACGCAGTATTTT.

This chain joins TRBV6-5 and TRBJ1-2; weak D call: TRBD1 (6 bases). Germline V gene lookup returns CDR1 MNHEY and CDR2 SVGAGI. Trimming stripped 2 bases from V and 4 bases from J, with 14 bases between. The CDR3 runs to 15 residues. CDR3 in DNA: TGTGCCAGCAGTTACGGGTTGCAGGGGACCTATGGCTACACCTTC. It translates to CASSYGLQGTYGYTF.

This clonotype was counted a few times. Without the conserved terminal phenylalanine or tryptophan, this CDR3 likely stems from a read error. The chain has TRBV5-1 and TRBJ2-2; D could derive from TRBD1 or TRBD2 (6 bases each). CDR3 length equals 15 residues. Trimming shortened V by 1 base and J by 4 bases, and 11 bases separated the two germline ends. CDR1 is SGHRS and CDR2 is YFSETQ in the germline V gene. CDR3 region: CASSLSGAGTGELFC. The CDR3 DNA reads TGCGCCAGCAGCTTGTCGGGGGCTGGCACCGGGGAGCTGTTTTGT.

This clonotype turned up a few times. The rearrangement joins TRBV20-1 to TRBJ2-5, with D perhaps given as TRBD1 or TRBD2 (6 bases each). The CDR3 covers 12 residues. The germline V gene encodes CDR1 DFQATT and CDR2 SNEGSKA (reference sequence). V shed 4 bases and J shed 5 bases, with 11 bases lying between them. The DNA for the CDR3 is TGCAGTGCTACAGGAGGGGGGGAGACCCAGTACTTC. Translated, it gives CSATGGGETQYF.

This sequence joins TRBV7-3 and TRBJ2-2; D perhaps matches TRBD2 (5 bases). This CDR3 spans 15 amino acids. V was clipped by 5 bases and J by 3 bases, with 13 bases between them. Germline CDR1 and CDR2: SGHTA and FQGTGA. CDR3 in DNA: TGTGCCAGCAGCCCCGGGTTGCGGGACACCGGGGAGCTGTTTTTT. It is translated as CASSPGLRDTGELFF.

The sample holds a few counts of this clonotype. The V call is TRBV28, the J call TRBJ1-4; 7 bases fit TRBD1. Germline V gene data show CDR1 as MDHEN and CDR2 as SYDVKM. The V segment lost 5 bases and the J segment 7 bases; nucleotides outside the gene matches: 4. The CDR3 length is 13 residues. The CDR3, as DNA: TGTGCCAGCAGTACAGGGGAGGTTGAAAAACTGTTTTTT. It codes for CASSTGEVEKLFF.

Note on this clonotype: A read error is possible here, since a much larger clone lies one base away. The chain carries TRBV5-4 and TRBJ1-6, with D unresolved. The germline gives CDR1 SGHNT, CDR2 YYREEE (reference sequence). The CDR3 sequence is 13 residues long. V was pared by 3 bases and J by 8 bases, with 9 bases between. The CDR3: CASSSDPDSPLHF. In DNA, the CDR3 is TGTGCCAGCAGCTCGGACCCGGATTCACCCCTCCACTTT.

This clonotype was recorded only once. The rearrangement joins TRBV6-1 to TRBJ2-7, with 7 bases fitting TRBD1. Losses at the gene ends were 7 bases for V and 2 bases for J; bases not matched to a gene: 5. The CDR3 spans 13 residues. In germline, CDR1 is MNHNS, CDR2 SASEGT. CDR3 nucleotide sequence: TGTGCCAGCACCCAGGACAGGACCTACGAGCAGTACTTC. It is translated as CASTQDRTYEQYF.

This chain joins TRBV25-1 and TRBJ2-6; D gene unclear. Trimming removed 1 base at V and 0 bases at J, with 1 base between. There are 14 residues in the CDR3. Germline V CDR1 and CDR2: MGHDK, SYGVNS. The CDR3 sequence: CASSEFSGANVLTF. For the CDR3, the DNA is TGTGCCAGCAGTGAATTCTCTGGGGCCAACGTCCTGACTTTC.

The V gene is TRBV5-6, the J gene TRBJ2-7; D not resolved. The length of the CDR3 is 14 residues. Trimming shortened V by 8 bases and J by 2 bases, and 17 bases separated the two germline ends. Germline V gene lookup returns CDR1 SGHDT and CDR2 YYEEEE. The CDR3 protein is CASTRRLRTYEQYF. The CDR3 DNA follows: TGTGCCAGTACCCGTCGGTTGCGTACCTACGAGCAGTACTTC.

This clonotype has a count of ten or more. This CDR3 reads CASSLDGYSNQPQHF. As DNA, the CDR3 is TGCGCCAGCAGCTTGGACGGGTATAGCAATCAGCCCCAGCATTTT. The chain links TRBV5-1 to TRBJ1-5, with D hard to call. The CDR3 consists of 15 residues. The germline gives CDR1 SGHRS, CDR2 YFSETQ. V lost 0 bases to trimming and J lost 0 bases, with 7 bases between them.

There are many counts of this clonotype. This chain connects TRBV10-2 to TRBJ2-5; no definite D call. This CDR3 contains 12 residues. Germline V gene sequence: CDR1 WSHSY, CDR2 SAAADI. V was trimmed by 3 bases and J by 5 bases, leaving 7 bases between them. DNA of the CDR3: TGCGCCAGCAGTGATCTCCTGGAGACCCAGTACTTC. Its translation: CASSDLLETQYF.

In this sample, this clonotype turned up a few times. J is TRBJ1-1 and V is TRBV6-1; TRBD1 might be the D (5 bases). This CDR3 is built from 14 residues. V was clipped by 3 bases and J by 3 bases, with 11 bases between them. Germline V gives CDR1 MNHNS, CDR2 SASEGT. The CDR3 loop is CASSESGGDTEAFF. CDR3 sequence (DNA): TGTGCCAGCAGTGAGTCCGGGGGGGACACTGAAGCTTTCTTT.

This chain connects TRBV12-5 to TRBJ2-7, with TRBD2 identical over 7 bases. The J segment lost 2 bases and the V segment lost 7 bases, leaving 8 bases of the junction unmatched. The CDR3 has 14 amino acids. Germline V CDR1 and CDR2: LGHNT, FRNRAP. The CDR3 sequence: CASAKGAGTYEQYF. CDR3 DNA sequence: TGTGCTAGTGCCAAGGGAGCGGGGACCTACGAGCAGTACTTC.

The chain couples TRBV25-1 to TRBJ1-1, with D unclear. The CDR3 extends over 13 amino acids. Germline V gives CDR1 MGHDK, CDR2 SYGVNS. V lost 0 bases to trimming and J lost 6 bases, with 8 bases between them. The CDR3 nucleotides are TGTGCCAGCAGTGAATATGAACTTGCTGAAGCTTTCTTT. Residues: CASSEYELAEAFF.

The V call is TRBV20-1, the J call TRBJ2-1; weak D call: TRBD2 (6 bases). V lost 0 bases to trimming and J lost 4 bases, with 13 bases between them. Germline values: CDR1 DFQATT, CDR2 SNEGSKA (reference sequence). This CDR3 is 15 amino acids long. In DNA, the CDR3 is TGCAGTGCTAGAGATCCTAGCGCCAGATACAATGAGCAGTTCTTC. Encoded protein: CSARDPSARYNEQFF.

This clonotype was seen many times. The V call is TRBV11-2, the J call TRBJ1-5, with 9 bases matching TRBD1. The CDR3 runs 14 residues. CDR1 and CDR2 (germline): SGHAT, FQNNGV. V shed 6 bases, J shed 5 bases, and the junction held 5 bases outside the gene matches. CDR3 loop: CASSSTGGHQPQHF. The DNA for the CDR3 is TGTGCCAGCAGTTCAACAGGGGGCCATCAGCCCCAGCATTTT.

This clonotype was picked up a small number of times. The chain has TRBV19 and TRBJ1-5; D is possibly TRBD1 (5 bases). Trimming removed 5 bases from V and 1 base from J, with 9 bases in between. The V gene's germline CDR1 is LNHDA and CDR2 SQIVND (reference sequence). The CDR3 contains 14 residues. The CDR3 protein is CASSSRQSNQPQHF. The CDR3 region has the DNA TGTGCCAGTAGTTCAAGACAGAGCAATCAGCCCCAGCATTTT.

CDR3 region: CAWSGGDSYEQYF. The CDR3 bases are TGTGCCTGGAGCGGGGGTGACTCCTACGAGCAGTACTTC. V and J are TRBV30 and TRBJ2-7; possibly TRBD2 for D (6 bases). Germline CDR1 reads GTSNPN; CDR2 reads SVGIG (reference sequence). CDR3 length equals 13 residues. Trimming removed 3 bases from V and 0 bases from J, with 9 bases in between.

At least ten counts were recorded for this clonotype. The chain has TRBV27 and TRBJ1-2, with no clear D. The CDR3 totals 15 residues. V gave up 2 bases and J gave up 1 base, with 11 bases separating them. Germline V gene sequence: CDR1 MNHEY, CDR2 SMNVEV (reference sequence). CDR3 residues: CASSLAHPGNYGYTF. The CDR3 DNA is TGTGCCAGCAGTTTAGCCCACCCCGGTAACTATGGCTACACCTTC.

The CDR3 region is CSARSVRNYEQYF. CDR3 DNA: TGCAGTGCTAGAAGTGTCAGGAACTACGAGCAGTACTTC. J is TRBJ2-7 and V is TRBV20-1, with D uncertain. Trimming removed 2 bases at V and 3 bases at J, with 11 bases between. This CDR3 has 13 amino acids. Germline values: CDR1 DFQATT, CDR2 SNEGSKA (reference sequence).

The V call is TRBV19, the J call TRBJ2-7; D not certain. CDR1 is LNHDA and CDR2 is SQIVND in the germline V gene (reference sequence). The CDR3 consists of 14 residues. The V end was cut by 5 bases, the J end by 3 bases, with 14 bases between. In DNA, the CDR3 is TGTGCCAGTAGTGTTAGCCTCTCGAACTACGAGCAGTACTTC. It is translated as CASSVSLSNYEQYF.